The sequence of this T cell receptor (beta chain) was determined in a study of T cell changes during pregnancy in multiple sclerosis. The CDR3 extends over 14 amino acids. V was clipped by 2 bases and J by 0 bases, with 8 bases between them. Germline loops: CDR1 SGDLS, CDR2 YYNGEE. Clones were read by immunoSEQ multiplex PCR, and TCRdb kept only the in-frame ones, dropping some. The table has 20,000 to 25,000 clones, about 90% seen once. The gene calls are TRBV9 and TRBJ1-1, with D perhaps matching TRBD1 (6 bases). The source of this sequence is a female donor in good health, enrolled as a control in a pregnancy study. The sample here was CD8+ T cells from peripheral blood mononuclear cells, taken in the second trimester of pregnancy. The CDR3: CASSVGTLNTEAFF. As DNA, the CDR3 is TGTGCCAGCAGCGTCGGGACATTGAACACTGAAGCTTTCTTT.